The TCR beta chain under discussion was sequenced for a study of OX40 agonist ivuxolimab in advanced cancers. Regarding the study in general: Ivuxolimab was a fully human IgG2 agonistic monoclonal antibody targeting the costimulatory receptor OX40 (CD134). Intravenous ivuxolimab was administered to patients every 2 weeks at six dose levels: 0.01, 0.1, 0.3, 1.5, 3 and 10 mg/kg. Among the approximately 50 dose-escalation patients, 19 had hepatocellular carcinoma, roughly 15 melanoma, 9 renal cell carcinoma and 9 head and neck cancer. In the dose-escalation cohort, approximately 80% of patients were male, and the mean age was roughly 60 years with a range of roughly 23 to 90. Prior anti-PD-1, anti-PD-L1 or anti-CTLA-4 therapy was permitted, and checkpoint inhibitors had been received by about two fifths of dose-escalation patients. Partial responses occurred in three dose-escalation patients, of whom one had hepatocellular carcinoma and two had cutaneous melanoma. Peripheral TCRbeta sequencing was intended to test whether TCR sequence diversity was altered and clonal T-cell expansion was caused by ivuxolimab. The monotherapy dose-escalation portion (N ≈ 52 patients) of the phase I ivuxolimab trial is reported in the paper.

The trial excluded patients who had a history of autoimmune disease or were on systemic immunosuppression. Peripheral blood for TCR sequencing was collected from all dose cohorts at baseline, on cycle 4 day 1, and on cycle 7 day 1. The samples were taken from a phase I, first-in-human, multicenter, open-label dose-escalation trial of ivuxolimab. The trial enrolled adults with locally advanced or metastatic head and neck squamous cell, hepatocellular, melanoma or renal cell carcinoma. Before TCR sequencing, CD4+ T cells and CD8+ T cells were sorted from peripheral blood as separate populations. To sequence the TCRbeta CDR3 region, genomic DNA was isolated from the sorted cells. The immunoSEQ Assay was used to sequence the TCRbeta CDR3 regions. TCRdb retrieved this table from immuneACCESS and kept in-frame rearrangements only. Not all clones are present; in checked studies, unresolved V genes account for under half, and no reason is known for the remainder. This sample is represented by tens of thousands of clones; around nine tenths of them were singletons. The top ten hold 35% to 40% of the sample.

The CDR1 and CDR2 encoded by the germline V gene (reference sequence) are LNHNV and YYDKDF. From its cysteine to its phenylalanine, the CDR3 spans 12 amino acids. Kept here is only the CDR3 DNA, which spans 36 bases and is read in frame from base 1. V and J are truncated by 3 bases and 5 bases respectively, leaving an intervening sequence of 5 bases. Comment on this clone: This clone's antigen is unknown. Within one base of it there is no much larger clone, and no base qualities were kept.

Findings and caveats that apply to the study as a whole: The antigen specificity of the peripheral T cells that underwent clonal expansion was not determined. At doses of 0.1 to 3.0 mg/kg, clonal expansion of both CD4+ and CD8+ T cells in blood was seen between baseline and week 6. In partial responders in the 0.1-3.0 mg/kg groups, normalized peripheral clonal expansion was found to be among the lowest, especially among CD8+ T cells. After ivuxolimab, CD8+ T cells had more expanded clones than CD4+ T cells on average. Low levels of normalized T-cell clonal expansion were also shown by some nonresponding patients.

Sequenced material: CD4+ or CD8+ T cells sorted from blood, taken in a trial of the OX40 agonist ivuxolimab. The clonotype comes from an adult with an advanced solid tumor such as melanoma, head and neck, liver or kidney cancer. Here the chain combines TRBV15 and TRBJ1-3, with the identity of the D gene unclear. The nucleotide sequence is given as TGTGCCACCAGCAGCGGTAGAAACACCATATATTTT. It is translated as CATSSGRNTIYF.